The 16 T cell receptor beta chains presented below share a single source sample, sequenced in a study of cytomegalovirus exposure and HLA in healthy donors. This PCR relied on a set of 60 Vbeta primers and 13 Jbeta primers. Here immunoSEQ multiplex PCR was the method, and the copy in TCRdb shows in-frame clones only, minus some. The top ten hold about 2.3% of the sample, which has roughly 81,000 clones, 70% to 85% seen once. Sequences were obtained from PBMCs. These receptors originate from a man younger than 40 in good health and CMV-seronegative.

A few counts support this clone. The chain combines TRBV5-4 with TRBJ2-1; 7 nucleotides match TRBD1. The CDR3 length is 11 residues. Germline CDR1 SGHNT, CDR2 YYREEE (reference sequence). The V and J ends lost 4 bases and 13 bases, in that order; junction bases with no gene match: 5. The CDR3 sequence: CASSRTGAQFF. The CDR3 region has the DNA TGTGCCAGCAGCCGAACAGGGGCCCAGTTCTTC.

The rearrangement joins TRBV6-6 to TRBJ2-3; D is possibly TRBD2 (5 bases). The CDR3 consists of 14 residues. Trimming took off 4 bases at V and 6 bases at J, with 14 bases between the two ends. The germline V gene encodes CDR1 MNHNY and CDR2 SVGAGI (reference sequence). CDR3 loop: CASSSFTSRDTQYF. DNA of the CDR3: TGTGCCAGCAGTTCTTTTACTAGTCGCGATACGCAGTATTTT.

J is TRBJ2-3 and V is TRBV2, with D possibly being TRBD2 (6 bases). The CDR3 totals 16 residues. Per the germline V gene, CDR1 is SNHLY and CDR2 is FYNNEI. Deletions cut 7 bases from V and 5 bases from J, with 22 bases between. The CDR3: CASKSRRASAGDTQYF. Here the CDR3 DNA reads TGTGCCAGCAAATCGAGAAGAGCTAGCGCTGGAGATACGCAGTATTTT.

As regards this clone: Other DNA sequences from this sample encode an identical CDR3 as well. This chain uses TRBV5-8 with TRBJ1-1; D call uncertain. The V gene lost 3 bases and the J gene lost 5 bases, with 14 bases spanning the gap. The CDR3 extends over 14 amino acids. The germline V gene encodes CDR1 SGHTS and CDR2 YDEGEE. In nucleotides, the CDR3 is TGTGCCAGCAGCTCGGGTATGAGTGGTACTGAAGCTTTCTTT. Translation: CASSSGMSGTEAFF.

The genes are TRBV25-1 and TRBJ2-7; 8 positions match TRBD1. CDR1 is MGHDK and CDR2 is SYGVNS in the germline V gene. This CDR3 region has 16 residues. The V and J ends lost 5 bases and 3 bases, in that order; junction bases with no gene match: 12. The CDR3 reads CASSSNIWTGSYEQYF. The CDR3 region has the DNA TGTGCCAGCAGTTCAAATATATGGACAGGGAGCTACGAGCAGTACTTC.

This sequence joins TRBV30 and TRBJ1-2, with D possibly being TRBD1 (5 bases). V was clipped by 5 bases and J by 4 bases, with 11 bases between them. The germline gives CDR1 GTSNPN, CDR2 SVGIG (reference sequence). The CDR3 spans 12 residues. DNA for the CDR3: TGTGCCTGGTTGGGGCGCGGCTATGGCTACACCTTC. This encodes CAWLGRGYGYTF.

V is TRBV6-6 and J is TRBJ2-1, with unresolved D. The CDR3 is 9 residues long. CDR1 and CDR2 from the germline V gene are MNHNY and SVGAGI (reference sequence). The V end was cut by 10 bases, the J end by 7 bases, with 5 bases between. Written as DNA, the CDR3 is TGTGCCAACCAGAATGAGCAGTTCTTC. Translation gives CANQNEQFF.

The rearrangement joins TRBV28 to TRBJ1-2; 10 bases fit TRBD1. The CDR3 contains 16 residues. V shed 3 bases, J shed 5 bases, and the junction held 9 bases outside the gene matches. CDR1 is MDHEN and CDR2 is SYDVKM in the germline V gene. The CDR3 loop reads CASSFSRGTGVYGYTF. For the CDR3, the DNA is TGTGCCAGCAGTTTTTCCCGAGGGACAGGGGTGTATGGCTACACCTTC.

The chain recombines TRBV11-3 with TRBJ2-1, with 11 bases identical to TRBD2. CDR3 length equals 16 residues. Germline CDR1 reads SGHNT; CDR2 reads YENEEA. The V and J ends lost 0 bases and 7 bases, in that order; junction bases with no gene match: 5. The CDR3 spells CASSLETTSGSNEQFF. CDR3 sequence (DNA): TGTGCCAGCAGCTTAGAGACAACTAGCGGGAGTAATGAGCAGTTCTTC.

This clone has just a few counts. CDR3 in amino acids: CASSTGTGGTEAFF. CDR3 in DNA: TGTGCCAGTAGTACCGGGACAGGGGGGACTGAAGCTTTCTTT. This chain joins TRBV19 and TRBJ1-1; TRBD1 aligns across 11 bases. The CDR3 length is 14 residues. The germline CDR1 and CDR2 sequences are LNHDA and SQIVND (reference sequence). The V segment lost 4 bases and the J segment 5 bases; nucleotides outside the gene matches: 3.

The chain combines TRBV5-1 with TRBJ1-1; no definite D call. This CDR3 spans 14 amino acids. V dropped 6 bases and J dropped 5 bases, with 17 bases sitting between them. Germline V gene sequence: CDR1 SGHRS, CDR2 YFSETQ. In nucleotides, the CDR3 is TGCGCCAGCAACGGGGTCAACTCGGTAACTGAAGCTTTCTTT. Its translation: CASNGVNSVTEAFF.

The V gene is TRBV2, the J gene TRBJ2-5, with D possibly matching TRBD2 (5 bases). The V gene lost 3 bases and the J gene lost 4 bases, with 9 bases spanning the gap. Germline V CDR1 and CDR2: SNHLY, FYNNEI. The CDR3 is 13 residues long. The CDR3 loop is CASSDEGPETQYF. The CDR3 DNA reads as TGTGCCAGCAGTGACGAGGGTCCAGAGACCCAGTACTTC.

The chain uses TRBV7-9 and TRBJ1-1; D gene uncertain. CDR3 length: 11 amino acids. The V end was cut by 5 bases, the J end by 7 bases, with 8 bases between. The germline CDR1 and CDR2 sequences are SEHNR and FQNEAQ (reference sequence). CDR3 bases: TGTGCCAGCAGCCCTAGTTATGAAGCTTTCTTT. It translates to CASSPSYEAFF.

The gene calls are TRBV6-5 and TRBJ2-5, with a weak D call TRBD2 (5 bases). The germline V gene encodes CDR1 MNHEY and CDR2 SVGAGI. The CDR3 has 14 amino acids. V lost 5 bases and J lost 2, with 12 bases in between. The CDR3 DNA is TGTGCCAGCAGTCTGCGGGCAGCACAAGAGACCCAGTACTTC. Residues: CASSLRAAQETQYF.

J is TRBJ1-2 and V is TRBV5-1; TRBD1 matches at 10 bases. The CDR3 extends over 14 amino acids. Trimming cost V 7 bases and J 7 bases; bases outside gene matches: 10. Germline V gives CDR1 SGHRS, CDR2 YFSETQ. The CDR3, as DNA: TGCGCCAGCTCCCAGACAGGGGGCGACTCTGGCTACACCTTC. Its translation: CASSQTGGDSGYTF.

The V call is TRBV10-3, the J call TRBJ2-1; D may correspond to TRBD1 or TRBD2 (7 bases each). CDR1 ENHRY and CDR2 SYGVKD come from the germline V gene. This CDR3 comprises 11 residues. Trimming stripped 10 bases from V and 6 bases from J, with 10 bases between. The CDR3 loop is CATRGGNEQFF. Written as DNA, the CDR3 is TGTGCCACCAGGGGGGGCAATGAGCAGTTCTTC.